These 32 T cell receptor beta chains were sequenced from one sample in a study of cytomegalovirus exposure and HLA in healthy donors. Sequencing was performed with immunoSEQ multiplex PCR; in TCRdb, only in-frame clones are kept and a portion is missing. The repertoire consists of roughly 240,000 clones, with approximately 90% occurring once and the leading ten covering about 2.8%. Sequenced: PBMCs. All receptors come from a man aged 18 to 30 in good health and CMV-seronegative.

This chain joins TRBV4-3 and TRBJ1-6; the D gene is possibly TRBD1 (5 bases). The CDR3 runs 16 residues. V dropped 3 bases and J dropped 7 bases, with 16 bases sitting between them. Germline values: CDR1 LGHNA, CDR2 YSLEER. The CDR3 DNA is TGCGCCAGCAGCCATGAGGCAGGGAGGTGGAATTCACCCCTCCACTTT. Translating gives CASSHEAGRWNSPLHF.

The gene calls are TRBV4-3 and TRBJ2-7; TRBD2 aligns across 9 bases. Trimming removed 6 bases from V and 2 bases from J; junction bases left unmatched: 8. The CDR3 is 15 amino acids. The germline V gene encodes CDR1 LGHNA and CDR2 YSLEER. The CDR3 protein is CASRPGLAIAYEQYF. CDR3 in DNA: TGCGCCAGCAGGCCGGGACTAGCTATCGCCTACGAGCAGTACTTC.

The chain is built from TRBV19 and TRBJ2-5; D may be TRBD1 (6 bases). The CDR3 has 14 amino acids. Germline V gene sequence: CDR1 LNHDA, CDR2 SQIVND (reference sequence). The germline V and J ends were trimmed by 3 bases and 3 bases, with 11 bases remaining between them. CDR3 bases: TGTGCCAGTAGTATCGCGCAGGGGAAAGAGACCCAGTACTTC. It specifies CASSIAQGKETQYF.

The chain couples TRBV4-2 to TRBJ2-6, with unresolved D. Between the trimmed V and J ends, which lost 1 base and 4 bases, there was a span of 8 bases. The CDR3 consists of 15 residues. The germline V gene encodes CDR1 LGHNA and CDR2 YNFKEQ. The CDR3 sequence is CASSQVSFGANVLTF. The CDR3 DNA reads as TGTGCCAGCAGCCAAGTCAGTTTCGGGGCCAACGTCCTGACTTTC.

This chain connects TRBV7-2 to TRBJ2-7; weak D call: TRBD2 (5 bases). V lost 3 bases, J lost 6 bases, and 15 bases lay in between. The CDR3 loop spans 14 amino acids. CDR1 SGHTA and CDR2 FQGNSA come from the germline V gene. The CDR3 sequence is CASSFFGLASEQYF. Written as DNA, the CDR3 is TGTGCCAGCAGCTTTTTCGGTCTAGCTAGCGAGCAGTACTTC.

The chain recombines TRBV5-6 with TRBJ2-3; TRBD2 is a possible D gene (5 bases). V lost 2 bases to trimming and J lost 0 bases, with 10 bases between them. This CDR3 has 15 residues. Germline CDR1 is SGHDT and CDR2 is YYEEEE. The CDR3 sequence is CASSFRADSTDTQYF. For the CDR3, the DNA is TGTGCCAGCAGCTTCAGAGCGGACAGCACAGATACGCAGTATTTT.

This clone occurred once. CDR3 amino acids: CASSPGTDYGYTF. The CDR3, as DNA: TGTGCCAGCTCACCCGGGACAGACTATGGCTACACCTTC. The chain employs TRBV18 and TRBJ1-2; 7 bases agree with TRBD1. Germline values: CDR1 KGHSH, CDR2 LQKENI. This CDR3 region has 13 residues. With 3 bases clipped from V and 3 bases from J, the junction kept 1 base outside the gene matches.

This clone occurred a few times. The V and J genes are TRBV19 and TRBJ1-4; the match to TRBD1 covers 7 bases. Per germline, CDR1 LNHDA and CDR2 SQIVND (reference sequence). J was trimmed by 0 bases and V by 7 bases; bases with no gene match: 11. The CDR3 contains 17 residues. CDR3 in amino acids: CASTNRGKTTTNEKLFF. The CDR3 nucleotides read TGTGCCAGTACCAACAGGGGCAAGACTACAACTAATGAAAAACTGTTTTTT.

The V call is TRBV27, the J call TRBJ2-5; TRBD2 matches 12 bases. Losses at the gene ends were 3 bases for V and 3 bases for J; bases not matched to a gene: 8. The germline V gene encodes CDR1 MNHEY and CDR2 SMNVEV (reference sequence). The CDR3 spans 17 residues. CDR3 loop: CASSFSLAGGFEETQYF. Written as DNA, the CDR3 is TGTGCCAGCAGTTTTAGTCTAGCGGGGGGGTTTGAAGAGACCCAGTACTTC.

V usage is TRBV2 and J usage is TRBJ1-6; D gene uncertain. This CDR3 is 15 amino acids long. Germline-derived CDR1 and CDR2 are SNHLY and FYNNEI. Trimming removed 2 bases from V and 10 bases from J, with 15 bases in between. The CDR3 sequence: CASSEFVVRGSPLHF. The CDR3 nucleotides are TGTGCCAGCAGTGAATTTGTAGTCAGAGGCTCACCCCTCCACTTT.

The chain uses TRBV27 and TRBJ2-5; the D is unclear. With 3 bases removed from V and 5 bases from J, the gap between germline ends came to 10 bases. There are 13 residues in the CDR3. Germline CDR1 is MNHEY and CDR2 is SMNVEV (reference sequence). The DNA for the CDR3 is TGTGCCAGCAGTTTTCACAGATGGGAGACCCAGTACTTC. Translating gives CASSFHRWETQYF.

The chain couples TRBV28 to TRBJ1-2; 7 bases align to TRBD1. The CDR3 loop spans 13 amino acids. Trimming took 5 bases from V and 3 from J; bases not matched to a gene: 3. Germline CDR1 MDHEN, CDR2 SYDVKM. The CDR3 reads CASSGTAYYGYTF. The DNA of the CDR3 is TGTGCCAGCAGTGGGACAGCCTACTATGGCTACACCTTC.

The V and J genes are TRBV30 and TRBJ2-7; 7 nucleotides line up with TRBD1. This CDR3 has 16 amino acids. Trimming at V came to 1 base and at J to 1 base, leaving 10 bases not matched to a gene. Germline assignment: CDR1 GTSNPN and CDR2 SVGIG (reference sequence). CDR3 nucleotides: TGTGCCTGGAGTGGCCCCAACCCCAGGGGGTCCTACGAGCAGTACTTC. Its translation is CAWSGPNPRGSYEQYF.

The CDR3 DNA reads as TGTGCCAGCAGCTCCTCAGGGGGTAGCACTGAAGCTTTCTTT. Translation: CASSSSGGSTEAFF. The chain employs TRBV7-9 and TRBJ1-1; 7 bases agree with TRBD1. Germline-derived CDR1 and CDR2 are SEHNR and FQNEAQ (reference sequence). This CDR3 comprises 14 residues. V dropped 4 bases and J dropped 4; count of bases not matched to a gene: 6.

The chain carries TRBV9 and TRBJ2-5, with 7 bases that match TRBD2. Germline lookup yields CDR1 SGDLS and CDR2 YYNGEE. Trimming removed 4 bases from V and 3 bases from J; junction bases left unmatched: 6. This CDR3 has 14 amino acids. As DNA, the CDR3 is TGTGCCAGCAGCCCCCACCGGGGGGAAGAGACCCAGTACTTC. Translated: CASSPHRGEETQYF.

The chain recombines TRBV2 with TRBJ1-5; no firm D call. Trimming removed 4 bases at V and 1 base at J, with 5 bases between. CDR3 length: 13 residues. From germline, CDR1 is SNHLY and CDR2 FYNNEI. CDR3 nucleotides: TGTGCCAGCAGTGCCCAGAGCAATCAGCCCCAGCATTTT. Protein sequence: CASSAQSNQPQHF.

CDR3 DNA sequence: TGCGCCAGCAGCCAAGGCGTCCCTACTGCCAATGAGCAGTTCTTC. Translated, it gives CASSQGVPTANEQFF. The chain combines TRBV4-1 with TRBJ2-1; D unclear. Germline lookup yields CDR1 MGHRA and CDR2 YSYEKL. There are 15 residues in the CDR3. The germline V and J ends were trimmed by 1 base and 6 bases, with 13 bases remaining between them.

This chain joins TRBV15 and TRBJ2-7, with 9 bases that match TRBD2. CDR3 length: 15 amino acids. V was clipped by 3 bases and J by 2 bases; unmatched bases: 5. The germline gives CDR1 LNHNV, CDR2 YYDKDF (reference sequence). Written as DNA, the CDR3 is TGTGCCACCAGCAGCAGAGAGCGGGGGGCCTACGAGCAGTACTTC. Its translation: CATSSRERGAYEQYF.

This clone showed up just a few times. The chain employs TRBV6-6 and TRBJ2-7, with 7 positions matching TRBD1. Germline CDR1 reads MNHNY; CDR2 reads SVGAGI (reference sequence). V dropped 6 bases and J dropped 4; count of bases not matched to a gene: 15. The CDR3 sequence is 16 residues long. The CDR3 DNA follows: TGTGCCAGCAGCAGAAGAACCGGGACAGACGTGTACGAGCAGTACTTC. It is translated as CASSRRTGTDVYEQYF.

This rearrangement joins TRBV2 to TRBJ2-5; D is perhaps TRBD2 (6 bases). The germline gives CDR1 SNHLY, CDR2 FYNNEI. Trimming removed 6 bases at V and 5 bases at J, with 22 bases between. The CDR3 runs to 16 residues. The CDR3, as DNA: TGTGCCAGCAGCAAAGGGAGACTAGTGGTCGCTGAGACCCAGTACTTC. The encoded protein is CASSKGRLVVAETQYF. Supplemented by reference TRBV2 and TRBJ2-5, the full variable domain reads EPEVTQTPSHQVTQMGQEVILRCVPISNHLYFYWYRQILGQKVEFLVSFYNNEISEKSEIFDDQFSVERPDGSNFTLKIRSTKLEDSAMYFCASSKGRLVVAETQYFGPGTRLLVL.

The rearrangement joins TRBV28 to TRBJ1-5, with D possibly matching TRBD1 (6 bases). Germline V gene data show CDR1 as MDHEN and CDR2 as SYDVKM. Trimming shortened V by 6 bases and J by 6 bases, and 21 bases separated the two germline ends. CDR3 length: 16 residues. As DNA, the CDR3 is TGTGCCAGCAGAGAGAGCGGCGGGGGGCGGTCTCAGCCCCAGCATTTT. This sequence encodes CASRESGGGRSQPQHF.

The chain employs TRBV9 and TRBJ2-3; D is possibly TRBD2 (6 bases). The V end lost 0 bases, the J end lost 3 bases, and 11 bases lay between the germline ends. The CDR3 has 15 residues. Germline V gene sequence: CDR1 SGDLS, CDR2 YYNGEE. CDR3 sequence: CASSVGAGLTDTQYF. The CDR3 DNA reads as TGTGCCAGCAGCGTAGGGGCGGGATTAACAGATACGCAGTATTTT.

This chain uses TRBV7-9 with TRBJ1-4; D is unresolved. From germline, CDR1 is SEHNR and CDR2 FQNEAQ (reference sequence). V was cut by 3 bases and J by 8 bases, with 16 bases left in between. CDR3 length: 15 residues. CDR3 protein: CASSLTIGSEEKLFF. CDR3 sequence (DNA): TGTGCCAGCAGCTTGACGATTGGGTCGGAGGAAAAACTGTTTTTT. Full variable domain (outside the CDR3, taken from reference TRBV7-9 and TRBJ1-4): DTGVSQNPRHKITKRGQNVTFRCDPISEHNRLYWYRQTLGQGPEFLTYFQNEAQLEKSRLLSDRFSAERPKGSFSTLEIQRTEQGDSAMYLCASSLTIGSEEKLFFGSGTQLSVL.

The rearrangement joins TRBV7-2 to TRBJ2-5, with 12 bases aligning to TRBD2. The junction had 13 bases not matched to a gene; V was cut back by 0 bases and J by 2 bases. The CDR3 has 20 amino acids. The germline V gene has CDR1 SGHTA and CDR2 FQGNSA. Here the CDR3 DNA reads TGTGCCAGCAGCTTAGCACTGGCTCTCAAACTAGCGGGAGGACAAGAGACCCAGTACTTC. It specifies CASSLALALKLAGGQETQYF.

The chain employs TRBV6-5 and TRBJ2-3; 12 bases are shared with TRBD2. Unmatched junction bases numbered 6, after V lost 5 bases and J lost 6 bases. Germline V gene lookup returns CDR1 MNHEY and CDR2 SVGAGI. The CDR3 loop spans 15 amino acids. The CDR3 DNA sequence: TGTGCCAGCAGTCATCTAGCGGGAGGGGGCGATACGCAGTATTTT. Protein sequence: CASSHLAGGGDTQYF.

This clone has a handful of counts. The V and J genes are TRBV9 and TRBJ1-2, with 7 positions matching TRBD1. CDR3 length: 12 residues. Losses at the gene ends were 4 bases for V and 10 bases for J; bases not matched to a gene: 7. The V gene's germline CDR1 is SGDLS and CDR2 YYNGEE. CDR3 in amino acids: CASSPAGQVYTF. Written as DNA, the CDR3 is TGTGCCAGCAGCCCAGCCGGACAGGTCTACACCTTC.

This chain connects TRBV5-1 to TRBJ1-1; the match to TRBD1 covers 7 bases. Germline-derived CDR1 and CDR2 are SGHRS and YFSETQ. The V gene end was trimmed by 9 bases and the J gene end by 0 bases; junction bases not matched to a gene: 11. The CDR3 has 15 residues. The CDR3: CATSEGTALNTEAFF. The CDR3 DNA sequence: TGCGCCACCAGTGAGGGGACAGCCTTGAACACTGAAGCTTTCTTT.

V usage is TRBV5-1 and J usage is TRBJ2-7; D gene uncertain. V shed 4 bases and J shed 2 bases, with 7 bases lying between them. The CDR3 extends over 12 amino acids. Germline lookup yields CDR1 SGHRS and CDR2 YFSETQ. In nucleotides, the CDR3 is TGCGCCAGCAGCGCCCCTACCTACGAGCAGTACTTC. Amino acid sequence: CASSAPTYEQYF.

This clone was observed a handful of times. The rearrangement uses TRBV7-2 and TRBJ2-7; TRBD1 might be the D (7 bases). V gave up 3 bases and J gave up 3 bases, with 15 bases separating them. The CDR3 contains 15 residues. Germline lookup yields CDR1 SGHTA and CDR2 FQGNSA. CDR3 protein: CASSFLAGQIYEQYF. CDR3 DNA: TGTGCCAGCAGCTTCCTGGCGGGACAGATCTACGAGCAGTACTTC.

The CDR3 DNA follows: TGCAGTGTCCCAGGCGAAAAACTGTTTTTT. Amino acid sequence: CSVPGEKLFF. The chain carries TRBV20-1 and TRBJ1-4; no reliable D call. In germline, CDR1 is DFQATT, CDR2 SNEGSKA (reference sequence). The CDR3 consists of 10 residues. The ends were cut back, 7 bases at V and 8 bases at J, with 8 bases in the middle.

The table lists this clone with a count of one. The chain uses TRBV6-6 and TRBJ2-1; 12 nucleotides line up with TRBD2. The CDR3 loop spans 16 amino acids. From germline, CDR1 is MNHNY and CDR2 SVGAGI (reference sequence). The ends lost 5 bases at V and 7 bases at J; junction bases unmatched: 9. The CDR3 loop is CASSPRGTSGLNEQFF. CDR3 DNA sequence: TGTGCCAGCAGTCCTCGAGGGACTAGCGGGCTGAATGAGCAGTTCTTC.

CDR3 sequence reads: CASSQTQGPYEQYF. In DNA, the CDR3 is TGTGCCAGCAGCCAAACACAGGGGCCCTACGAGCAGTACTTC. The gene calls are TRBV6-5 and TRBJ2-7; 7 positions match TRBD1. Germline CDR1 is MNHEY and CDR2 is SVGAGI. V was pared by 6 bases and J by 2 bases, with 7 bases of the junction left unmatched. CDR3 length equals 14 residues.